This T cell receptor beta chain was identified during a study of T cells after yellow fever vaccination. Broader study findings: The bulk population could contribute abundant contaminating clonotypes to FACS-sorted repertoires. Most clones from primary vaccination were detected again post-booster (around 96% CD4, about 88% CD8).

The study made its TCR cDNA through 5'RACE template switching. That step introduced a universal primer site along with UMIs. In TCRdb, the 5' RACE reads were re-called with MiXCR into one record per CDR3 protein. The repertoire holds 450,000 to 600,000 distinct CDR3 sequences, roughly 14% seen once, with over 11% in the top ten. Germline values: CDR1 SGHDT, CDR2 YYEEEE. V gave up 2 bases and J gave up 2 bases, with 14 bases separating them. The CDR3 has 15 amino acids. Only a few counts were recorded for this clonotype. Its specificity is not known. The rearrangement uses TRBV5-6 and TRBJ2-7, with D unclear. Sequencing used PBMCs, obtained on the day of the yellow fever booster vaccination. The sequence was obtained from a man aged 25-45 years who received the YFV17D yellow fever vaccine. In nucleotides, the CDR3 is TGTGCCAGCAGCTTTGTGGTAGCAAAACCCTACGAGCAGTACTTC. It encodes CASSFVVAKPYEQYF.